This entry concerns a single T cell receptor (beta chain). Antigen specificity is unknown. This record comes from a study of beta chain features in type 1 diabetes. Overall study findings and caveats: In all four CD4+ subsets, TCRB CDR3 length was significantly, moderately reduced in type 1 diabetes.

This CDR3 has 14 amino acids. Germline V CDR1 and CDR2: SQVTM, ANQGSEA. Trimming cost V 3 bases and J 4 bases; bases outside gene matches: 8. cDNA synthesis used the whole RNA isolate, giving expressed TCRB sequences. Some clones are missing from TCRdb's copy, which holds only in-frame ones; the method was immunoSEQ multiplex PCR. The sample has more than 250,000 clones, 20% to 25% seen once. This receptor was identified in a woman aged 30 to 39 with type 1 diabetes. Material: naive CD4+ T cells from blood. V gene TRBV29-1 combines with J gene TRBJ2-5; 7 bases map to TRBD1. CDR3 amino acids: CSVDRDSQGETQYF. The DNA for the CDR3 is TGCAGCGTTGACAGGGACAGTCAGGGAGAGACCCAGTACTTC.